A single sample gave rise to the 14 T cell receptor beta chains below, sequenced in a study of beta chain features in type 1 diabetes. No cognate antigen is known for these TCRs. Sequenced material consisted of expressed TCRB transcripts (all of the isolated RNA was reverse transcribed). The assay was immunoSEQ multiplex PCR, and TCRdb's table has in-frame clones only and misses some. The table includes roughly 700,000 clones, roughly 13% detected once. General study points: Type 1 diabetes patients had moderately but significantly shorter TCRB CDR3s in all four CD4+ subsets.

The sequenced sample consisted of naive CD4+ T cells from blood. Source of these receptors: a man aged 18 to 30 with type 1 diabetes.

The genes are TRBV5-1 and TRBJ2-5; D is unclear. V dropped 0 bases and J dropped 4 bases, with 7 bases sitting between them. This CDR3 is 13 amino acids long. Germline-derived CDR1 and CDR2 are SGHRS and YFSETQ. CDR3 DNA sequence: TGCGCCAGCAGCTTGGTGGCCCCAGAGACCCAGTACTTC. It specifies CASSLVAPETQYF.

A few counts support this clone. The rearrangement links TRBV27 to TRBJ1-1; possible D gene TRBD1, 6 bases. Between the trimmed V and J ends, which lost 0 bases and 5 bases, there was a span of 10 bases. The CDR3 is 14 residues long. CDR1 is MNHEY and CDR2 is SMNVEV in the germline V gene (reference sequence). CDR3 protein: CASSLSFTGTEAFF. In DNA, the CDR3 is TGTGCCAGCAGTTTATCGTTTACAGGGACTGAAGCTTTCTTT.

This clone has only a few counts. V and J are TRBV5-1 and TRBJ1-1; 9 positions match TRBD1. The germline gives CDR1 SGHRS, CDR2 YFSETQ. CDR3 length: 12 residues. With V trimmed by 5 bases and J by 8 bases, 4 bases remained unmatched. CDR3: CASSPDRGEAFF. The CDR3 region has the DNA TGCGCCAGCAGTCCGGACAGGGGAGAAGCTTTCTTT.

The rearrangement uses TRBV2 and TRBJ1-6; D gene ambiguous. In germline, CDR1 is SNHLY, CDR2 FYNNEI. V gave up 2 bases and J gave up 7 bases, with 15 bases separating them. The CDR3 extends over 16 amino acids. This chain's CDR3 is CASSELGWGGNSPLHF. In DNA form, the CDR3 reads TGTGCCAGCAGTGAATTAGGATGGGGAGGAAATTCACCCCTCCACTTT.

This clone has a handful of counts. The J gene is TRBJ1-1, the V gene TRBV6-1; a weak D match, TRBD1 (5 bases). The germline gives CDR1 MNHNS, CDR2 SASEGT. V was trimmed by 6 bases and J by 1 base, leaving 9 bases between them. The CDR3 sequence is 13 residues long. DNA of the CDR3: TGTGCCAGCAGGGGACCGCAGAACACTGAAGCTTTCTTT. Residues: CASRGPQNTEAFF.

This clone was counted a single time. V and J are TRBV15 and TRBJ1-3; maybe TRBD1 (6 bases). Trimming stripped 0 bases from V and 2 bases from J, with 8 bases between. Germline-derived CDR1 and CDR2 are LNHNV and YYDKDF (reference sequence). The CDR3 consists of 15 residues. CDR3 sequence reads: CATSRDSGAGNTIYF. DNA of the CDR3: TGTGCCACCAGCAGAGATTCAGGGGCTGGAAACACCATATATTTT.

The chain uses TRBV25-1 and TRBJ1-2; D gene unclear. The CDR3 sequence is 14 residues long. From germline, CDR1 is MGHDK and CDR2 SYGVNS. Trimming left V 5 bases short and J 3 bases short, with 13 bases between. DNA of the CDR3: TGTGCCAGCAGTTCCCCCATCCCTCACTATGGCTACACCTTC. It is translated as CASSSPIPHYGYTF.

The chain is built from TRBV6-4 and TRBJ2-3, with 8 bases fitting TRBD1. CDR1 and CDR2 (germline): MRHNA, SNTAGT. J gave up 4 bases and V 5 bases, and 5 bases lay outside the gene matches. This CDR3 contains 14 residues. The CDR3 DNA reads as TGTGCCAGCAGTACCGGACAGGGACCAGATACGCAGTATTTT. Amino acids: CASSTGQGPDTQYF.

This clone was detected a few times. Other nucleotide sequences in the sample specify the same CDR3. The gene calls are TRBV18 and TRBJ2-3; D not certain. Per the germline V gene, CDR1 is KGHSH and CDR2 is LQKENI. There are 13 residues in the CDR3. V was shortened by 5 bases and J by 0 bases, with 6 bases between the two germline ends. CDR3 region: CASSLSSTDTQYF. The CDR3 DNA reads as TGTGCCAGCTCATTATCTAGCACAGATACGCAGTATTTT.

This clone appeared a few times. The V gene is TRBV14, the J gene TRBJ2-1; TRBD1 aligns across 7 bases. Trimming at V came to 0 bases and at J to 0 bases, leaving 20 bases not matched to a gene. The CDR3 sequence is 22 residues long. In germline, CDR1 is SGHDN, CDR2 FVKESK. CDR3 in DNA: TGTGCCAGCAGCCAAGATCTCGGGATTGTCGTTCGACGGGACAGCTCCTACAATGAGCAGTTCTTC. The encoded protein is CASSQDLGIVVRRDSSYNEQFF.

This clone appeared a few times. The CDR3 region is CASRTEETQYF. The CDR3 bases are TGTGCCAGTAGGACAGAGGAGACCCAGTACTTC. The V call is TRBV19, the J call TRBJ2-5; the D gene is possibly TRBD1 (5 bases). Trimming cost V 6 bases and J 5 bases, with 7 bases left between them. CDR3 length: 11 residues. The germline gives CDR1 LNHDA, CDR2 SQIVND (reference sequence).

The chain is built from TRBV5-1 and TRBJ1-2, with D unresolved. Germline V lookup: CDR1 SGHRS, CDR2 YFSETQ. The CDR3 is 13 amino acids. Deletions cut 0 bases from V and 3 bases from J, with 6 bases between. This CDR3 is CASSLEADYGYTF. DNA for the CDR3: TGCGCCAGCAGCTTGGAGGCAGACTATGGCTACACCTTC. The full variable domain, completed using reference TRBV5-1 and TRBJ1-2, is KAGVTQTPRYLIKTRGQQVTLSCSPISGHRSVSWYQQTPGQGLQFLFEYFSETQRNKGNFPGRFSGRQFSNSRSEMNVSTLELGDSALYLCASSLEADYGYTFGSGTRLTVV.

In this sample, this clone turned up a few times. The chain combines TRBV7-9 with TRBJ1-5; D gene uncertain. The CDR3 totals 14 residues. Germline V gives CDR1 SEHNR, CDR2 FQNEAQ (reference sequence). V lost 5 bases to trimming and J lost 0 bases, with 8 bases between them. CDR3 nucleotide sequence: TGTGCCAGCAGCAAAGGCGCTAGCAATCAGCCCCAGCATTTT. Protein product: CASSKGASNQPQHF.

The chain links TRBV5-4 to TRBJ2-7; 10 nucleotides line up with TRBD1. Germline V CDR1 and CDR2: SGHNT, YYREEE (reference sequence). The V segment lost 4 bases and the J segment 5 bases; nucleotides outside the gene matches: 12. This CDR3 comprises 16 residues. CDR3 residues: CASSPGGQGDWNEQYF. The CDR3 bases are TGTGCCAGCAGCCCCGGAGGACAGGGGGACTGGAACGAGCAGTACTTC.